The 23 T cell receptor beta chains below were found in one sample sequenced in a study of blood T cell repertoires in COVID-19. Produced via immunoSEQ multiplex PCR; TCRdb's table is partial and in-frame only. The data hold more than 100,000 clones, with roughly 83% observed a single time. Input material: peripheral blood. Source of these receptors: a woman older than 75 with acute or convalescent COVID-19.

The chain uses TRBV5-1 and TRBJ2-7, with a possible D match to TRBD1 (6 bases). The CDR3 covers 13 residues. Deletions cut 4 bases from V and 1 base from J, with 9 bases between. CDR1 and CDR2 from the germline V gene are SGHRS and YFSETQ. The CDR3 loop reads CASSAGDSYEQYF. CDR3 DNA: TGCGCCAGCAGCGCAGGGGATTCCTACGAGCAGTACTTC.

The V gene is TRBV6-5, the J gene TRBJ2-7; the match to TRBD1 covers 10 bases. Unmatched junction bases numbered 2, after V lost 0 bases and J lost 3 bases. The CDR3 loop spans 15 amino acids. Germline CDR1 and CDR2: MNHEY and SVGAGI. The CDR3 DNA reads TGTGCCAGCAGTTACTCGACAGGGGGCTACTACGAGCAGTACTTC. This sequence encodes CASSYSTGGYYEQYF.

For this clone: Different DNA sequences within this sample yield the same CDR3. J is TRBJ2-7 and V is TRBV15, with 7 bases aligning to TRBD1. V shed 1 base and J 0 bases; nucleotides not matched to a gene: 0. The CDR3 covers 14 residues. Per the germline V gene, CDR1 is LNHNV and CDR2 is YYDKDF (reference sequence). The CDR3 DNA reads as TGTGCCACCAGCAGAGGGGACAGCTCCTACGAGCAGTACTTC. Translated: CATSRGDSSYEQYF.

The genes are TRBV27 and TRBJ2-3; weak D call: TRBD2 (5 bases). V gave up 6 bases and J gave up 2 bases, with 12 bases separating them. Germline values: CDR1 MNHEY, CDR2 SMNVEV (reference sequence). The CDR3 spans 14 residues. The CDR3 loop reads CASSPGLYTDTQYF. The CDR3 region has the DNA TGTGCCAGCAGCCCTGGACTCTACACAGATACGCAGTATTTT.

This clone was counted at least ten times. The CDR3 DNA is TGTGCCAGCAGGGCAGGGGTGTGGGCTTTCTTT. It translates to CASRAGVWAFF. The chain employs TRBV2 and TRBJ1-1; TRBD1 might be the D (6 bases). Germline V lookup: CDR1 SNHLY, CDR2 FYNNEI. The CDR3 contains 11 residues. Trimming left V 6 bases short and J 11 bases short, with 13 bases between.

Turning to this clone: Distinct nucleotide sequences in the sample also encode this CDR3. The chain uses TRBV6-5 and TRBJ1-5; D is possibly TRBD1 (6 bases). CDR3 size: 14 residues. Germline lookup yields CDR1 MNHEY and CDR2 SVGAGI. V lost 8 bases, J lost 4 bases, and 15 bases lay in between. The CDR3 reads CASSGGGGNQPQHF. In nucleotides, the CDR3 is TGTGCCAGCTCAGGAGGGGGAGGGAATCAGCCCCAGCATTTT.

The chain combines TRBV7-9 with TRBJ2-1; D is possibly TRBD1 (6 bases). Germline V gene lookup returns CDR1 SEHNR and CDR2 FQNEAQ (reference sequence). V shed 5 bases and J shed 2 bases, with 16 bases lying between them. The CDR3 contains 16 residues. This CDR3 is CASSHPVGATYNEQFF. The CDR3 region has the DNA TGTGCCAGCAGCCACCCGGTGGGGGCCACCTACAATGAGCAGTTCTTC.

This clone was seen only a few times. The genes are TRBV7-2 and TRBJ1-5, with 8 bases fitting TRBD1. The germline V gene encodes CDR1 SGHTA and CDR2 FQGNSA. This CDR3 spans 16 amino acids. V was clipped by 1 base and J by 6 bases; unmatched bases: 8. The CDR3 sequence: CASSLEQGAYGQPQHF. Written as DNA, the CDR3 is TGTGCCAGCAGCTTAGAGCAGGGGGCTTACGGTCAGCCCCAGCATTTT.

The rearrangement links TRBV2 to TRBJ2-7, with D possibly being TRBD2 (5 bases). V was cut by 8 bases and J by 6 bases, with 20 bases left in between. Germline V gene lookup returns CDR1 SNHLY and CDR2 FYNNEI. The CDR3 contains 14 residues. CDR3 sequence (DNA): TGTGCCAGCCTCGGGTCCCTCCGGGGTTCCGAGCAGTACTTC. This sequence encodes CASLGSLRGSEQYF.

For the CDR3, the DNA is TGTGCCATCAACACGTATGGGGGGACCTACGAGCAGTACTTC. Residues: CAINTYGGTYEQYF. The chain carries TRBV10-3 and TRBJ2-7, with a weak D call TRBD2 (6 bases). V shed 7 bases and J shed 2 bases, with 15 bases lying between them. The CDR3 totals 14 residues. Germline lookup yields CDR1 ENHRY and CDR2 SYGVKD.

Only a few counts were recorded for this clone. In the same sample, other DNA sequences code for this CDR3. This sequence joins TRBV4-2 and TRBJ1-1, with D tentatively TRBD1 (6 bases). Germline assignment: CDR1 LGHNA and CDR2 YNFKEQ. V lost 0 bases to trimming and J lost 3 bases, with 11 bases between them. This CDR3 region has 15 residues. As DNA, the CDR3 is TGTGCCAGCAGCCAAGATCTCACAGGGTACACTGAAGCTTTCTTT. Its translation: CASSQDLTGYTEAFF.

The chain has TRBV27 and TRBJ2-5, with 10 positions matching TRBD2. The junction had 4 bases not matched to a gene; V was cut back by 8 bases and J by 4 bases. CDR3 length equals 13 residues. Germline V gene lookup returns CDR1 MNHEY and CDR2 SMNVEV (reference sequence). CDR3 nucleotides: TGTGCCAGCTCAAGGACTAGCGGAGAGACCCAGTACTTC. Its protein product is CASSRTSGETQYF.

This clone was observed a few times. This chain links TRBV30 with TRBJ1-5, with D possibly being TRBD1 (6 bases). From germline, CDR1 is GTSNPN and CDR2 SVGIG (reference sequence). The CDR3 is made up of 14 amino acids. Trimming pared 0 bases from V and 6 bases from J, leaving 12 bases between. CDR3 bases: TGTGCCTGGAGTGTACAACAGGGAAGTCAGCCCCAGCATTTT. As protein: CAWSVQQGSQPQHF.

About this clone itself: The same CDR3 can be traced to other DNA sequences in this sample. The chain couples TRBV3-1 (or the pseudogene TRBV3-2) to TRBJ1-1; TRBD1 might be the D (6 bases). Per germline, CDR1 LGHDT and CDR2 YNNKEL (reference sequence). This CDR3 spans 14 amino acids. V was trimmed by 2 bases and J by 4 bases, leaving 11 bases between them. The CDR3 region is CASSQKDRGTEAFF. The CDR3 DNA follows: TGTGCCAGCAGCCAAAAGGACAGAGGCACTGAAGCTTTCTTT.

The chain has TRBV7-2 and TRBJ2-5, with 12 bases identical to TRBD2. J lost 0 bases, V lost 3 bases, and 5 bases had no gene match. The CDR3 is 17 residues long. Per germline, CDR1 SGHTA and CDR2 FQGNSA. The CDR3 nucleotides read TGTGCCAGCAGCTTCTCCGGGACTAGCGGGTACCAAGAGACCCAGTACTTC. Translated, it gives CASSFSGTSGYQETQYF.

CDR3 sequence: CASSVGGGGADTGELFF. Written as DNA, the CDR3 is TGTGCCAGCAGCGTAGGCGGCGGGGGGGCCGACACCGGGGAGCTGTTTTTT. The chain recombines TRBV9 with TRBJ2-2; 9 bases align to TRBD2. Trimming took 0 bases from V and 3 from J; bases not matched to a gene: 6. This CDR3 region has 17 residues. The V gene's germline CDR1 is SGDLS and CDR2 YYNGEE.

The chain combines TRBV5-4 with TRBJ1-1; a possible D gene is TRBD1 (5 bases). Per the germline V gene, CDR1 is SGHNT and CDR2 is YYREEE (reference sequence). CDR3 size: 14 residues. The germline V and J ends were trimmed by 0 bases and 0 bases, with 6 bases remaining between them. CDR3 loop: CASSLEGLNTEAFF. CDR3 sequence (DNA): TGTGCCAGCAGCTTGGAGGGGTTGAACACTGAAGCTTTCTTT.

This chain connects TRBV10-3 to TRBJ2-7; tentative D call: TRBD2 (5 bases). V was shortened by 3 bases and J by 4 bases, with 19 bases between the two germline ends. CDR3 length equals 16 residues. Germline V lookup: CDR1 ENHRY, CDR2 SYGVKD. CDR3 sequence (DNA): TGTGCCATCAGTGATCCCAGGTTGAGGGATCGTTACGAGCAGTACTTC. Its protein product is CAISDPRLRDRYEQYF.

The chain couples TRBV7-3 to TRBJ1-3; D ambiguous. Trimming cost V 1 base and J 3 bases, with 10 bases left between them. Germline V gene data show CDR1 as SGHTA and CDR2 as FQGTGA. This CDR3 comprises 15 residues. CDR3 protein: CASSLNPGGGNTIYF. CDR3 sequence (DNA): TGTGCCAGCAGCTTAAATCCAGGAGGTGGAAACACCATATATTTT.

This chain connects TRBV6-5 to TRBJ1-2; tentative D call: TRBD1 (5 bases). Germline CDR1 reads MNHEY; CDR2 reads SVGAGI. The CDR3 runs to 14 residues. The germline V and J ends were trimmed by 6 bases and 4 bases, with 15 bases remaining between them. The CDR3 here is CASRTPGGFYGYTF. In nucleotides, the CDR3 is TGTGCCAGCAGAACCCCCGGGGGTTTCTATGGCTACACCTTC.

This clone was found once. CDR3 residues: CASSLTGTLNQPQHF. The CDR3 DNA reads as TGTGCCAGCAGCTTAACCGGGACACTCAATCAGCCCCAGCATTTT. The chain is built from TRBV7-2 and TRBJ1-5, with a tentative D call TRBD1 (6 bases). Germline assignment: CDR1 SGHTA and CDR2 FQGNSA. Deletions cut 2 bases from V and 3 bases from J, with 11 bases between. The CDR3 covers 15 residues.

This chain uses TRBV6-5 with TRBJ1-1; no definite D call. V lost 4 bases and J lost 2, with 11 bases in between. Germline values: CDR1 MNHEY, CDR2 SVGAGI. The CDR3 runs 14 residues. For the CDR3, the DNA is TGTGCCAGCAGTTCCAACTCTTTTAACACTGAAGCTTTCTTT. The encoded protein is CASSSNSFNTEAFF.

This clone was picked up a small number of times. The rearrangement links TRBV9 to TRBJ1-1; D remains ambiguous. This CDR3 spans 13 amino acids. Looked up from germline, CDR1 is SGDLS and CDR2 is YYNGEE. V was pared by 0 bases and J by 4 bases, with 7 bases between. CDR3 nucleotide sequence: TGTGCCAGCAGCGTAGCTGGGAGCACTGAAGCTTTCTTT. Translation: CASSVAGSTEAFF.